These T cell receptor beta chains were read from a single sample in a study of blood T cell repertoires in COVID-19. The repertoire was sequenced with immunoSEQ multiplex PCR; TCRdb's copy has only in-frame clones and lacks some. The sample has fewer than 250,000 clones; around four fifths are singletons. Sequenced sample: peripheral blood. The source of these receptors is a woman aged 70-85 years with active or convalescent COVID-19. Both conserved end residues are part of each CDR3. Each record gives: J gene, V gene, D gene, CDR3 protein, CDR3 DNA. The D gene is left open where the match is weak.

>TRBJ1-2|TRBV27|.
CASKAGRADPGYTF
TGTGCCAGCAAAGCAGGCAGGGCCGATCCTGGCTACACCTTC
>TRBJ2-1|TRBV23-1|TRBD1
CASSQDRVRGSDEQFF
TGCGCCAGCAGTCAAGACAGGGTTAGAGGATCAGATGAGCAGTTCTTC
>TRBJ2-5|TRBV2|.
CASSGRDQETQYF
TGTGCCAGCAGTGGGCGGGATCAAGAGACCCAGTACTTC
>TRBJ1-1|TRBV27|TRBD1
CASSLRTGDTEAFF
TGTGCCAGCAGTTTGCGGACAGGGGACACTGAAGCTTTCTTT
>TRBJ2-7|TRBV5-1|TRBD1
CASSLLQQGAREQYF
TGCGCCAGCAGCCTCCTCCAACAGGGGGCTCGTGAGCAGTACTTC
>TRBJ2-7|TRBV3-1/TRBV3-2|.
CASSSNPGAYEQYF
TGTGCCAGCAGCTCCAACCCCGGGGCCTACGAGCAGTACTTC
>TRBJ2-7|TRBV5-1|TRBD1
CASSPQTGSYEQYF
TGCGCCAGCAGCCCCCAGACAGGGTCCTACGAGCAGTACTTC
>TRBJ1-2|TRBV5-8|.
CASSPGGDGGGYTF
TGTGCCAGCAGCCCTGGGGGGGACGGCGGGGGCTACACCTTC
>TRBJ2-7|TRBV6-5|.
CATNDLLAYEQYF
TGTGCCACCAACGATCTATTGGCCTACGAGCAGTACTTC
>TRBJ1-1|TRBV4-2|.
CASSQEWGGHRNTEAFF
TGTGCCAGCAGCCAAGAATGGGGGGGCCACCGTAACACTGAAGCTTTCTTT
>TRBJ2-7|TRBV28|TRBD1
CASSLPGGYPSIYEQYF
TGTGCCAGCAGTTTACCAGGGGGTTACCCCTCGATCTACGAGCAGTACTTC